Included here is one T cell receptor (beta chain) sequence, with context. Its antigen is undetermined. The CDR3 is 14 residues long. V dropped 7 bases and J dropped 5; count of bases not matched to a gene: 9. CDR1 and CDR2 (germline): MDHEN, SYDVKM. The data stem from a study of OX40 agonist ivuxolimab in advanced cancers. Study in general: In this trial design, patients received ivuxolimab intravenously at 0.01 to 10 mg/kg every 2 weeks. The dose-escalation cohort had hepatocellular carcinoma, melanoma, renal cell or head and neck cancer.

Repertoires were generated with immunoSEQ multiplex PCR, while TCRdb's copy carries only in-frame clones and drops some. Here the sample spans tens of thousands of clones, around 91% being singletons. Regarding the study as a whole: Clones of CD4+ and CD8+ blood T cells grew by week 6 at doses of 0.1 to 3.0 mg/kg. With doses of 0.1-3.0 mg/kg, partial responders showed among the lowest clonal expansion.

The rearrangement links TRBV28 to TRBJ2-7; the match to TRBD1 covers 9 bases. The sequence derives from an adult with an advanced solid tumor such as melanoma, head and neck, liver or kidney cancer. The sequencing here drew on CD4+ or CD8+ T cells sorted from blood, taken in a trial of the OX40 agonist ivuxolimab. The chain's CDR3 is CASTPTGGVNEQYF. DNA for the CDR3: TGTGCCAGCACCCCGACAGGGGGAGTCAACGAGCAGTACTTC.